This TCR beta chain was recovered during a study of T cell repertoires in cytomegalovirus infection. For this clonotype: Its antigen is not identified.

A single record per CDR3 protein comes from TCRdb applying MiXCR to the reads. Of 35,000 or so distinct CDR3 sequences listed, about 48% were seen once; the top ten hold more than 80%. The CDR3 totals 15 residues. The V gene's germline CDR1 is MDHEN and CDR2 SYDVKM. The ends lost 6 bases at V and 2 bases at J; junction bases unmatched: 5. Sequenced here: CD8+ T cells from cultured PBMCs, sampled from culture after CMV antigen stimulation. The V call is TRBV28, the J call TRBJ2-1; 9 bases are shared with TRBD2. The source of this sequence is a human donor in good health (CMV status not recorded). Some clones in this sample may be carry-over from other donors' samples. This chain's CDR3 is CASRDRLAAYNEQFF. CDR3 sequence (DNA): TGTGCCAGCAGGGACCGACTAGCGGCCTACAATGAGCAGTTCTTC.